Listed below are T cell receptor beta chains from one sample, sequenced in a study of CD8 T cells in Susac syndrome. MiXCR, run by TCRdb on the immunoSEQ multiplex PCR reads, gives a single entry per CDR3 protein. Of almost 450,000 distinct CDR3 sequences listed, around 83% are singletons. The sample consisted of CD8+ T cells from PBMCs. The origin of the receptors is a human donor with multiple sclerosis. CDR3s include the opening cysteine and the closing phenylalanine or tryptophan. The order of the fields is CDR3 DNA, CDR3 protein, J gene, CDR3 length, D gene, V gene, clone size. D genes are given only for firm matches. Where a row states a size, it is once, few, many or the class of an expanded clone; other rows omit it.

DNA: TGCAGCGTTAGGTTCGGGACTTATGCTTTCTTT; CDR3: CSVRFGTYAFF; J: TRBJ1-1; length: 11; D: NA; V: TRBV29-1; size: NA
DNA: TGTGCCAGCAGTTTCTCGGTGGGGCGAAAGGAGACCCAGTACTTC; CDR3: CASSFSVGRKETQYF; J: TRBJ2-5; length: 15; D: NA; V: TRBV27; size: NA
DNA: TGCGCCAGCAGCTTGGCCGGGAGCCACCTCACAGATACGCAGTATTTT; CDR3: CASSLAGSHLTDTQYF; J: TRBJ2-3; length: 16; D: NA; V: TRBV5-1; size: NA
DNA: TGTGCCAGCACCGACAGCGGTCGGGAGCTGTTTTTT; CDR3: CASTDSGRELFF; J: TRBJ2-2; length: 12; D: NA; V: TRBV27; size: few
DNA: TGTGCCAGCAGTTATAGGTGGGGTAACACTGAAGCTTTCTTT; CDR3: CASSYRWGNTEAFF; J: TRBJ1-1; length: 14; D: NA; V: TRBV6-5; size: NA
DNA: TGTGCCAGCAGTCTAGCGGGAGGGATGACCTACGAGCAGTACTTC; CDR3: CASSLAGGMTYEQYF; J: TRBJ2-7; length: 15; D: TRBD2; V: TRBV27; size: once
DNA: TGTGCCAGCAGTGTCCCCAGGGTGCTGCCGAACACCGGGGAGCTGTTTTTT; CDR3: CASSVPRVLPNTGELFF; J: TRBJ2-2; length: 17; D: NA; V: TRBV2; size: NA
DNA: TGCGCCAGCGGAGTCGGGGGTAACACTGAAGCTTTCTTT; CDR3: CASGVGGNTEAFF; J: TRBJ1-1; length: 13; D: NA; V: TRBV5-1; size: NA
DNA: TGTGCCACCAGCAAGGGGCGGGCGGCGGGCCGGGAGACCCAGTACTTC; CDR3: CATSKGRAAGRETQYF; J: TRBJ2-5; length: 16; D: NA; V: TRBV15; size: NA
DNA: TGCGCCAGCAGCCACTTTAATCAGAGGGGGGCCAATTCACCCCTCCACTTT; CDR3: CASSHFNQRGANSPLHF; J: TRBJ1-6; length: 17; D: NA; V: TRBV4-1; size: NA
DNA: TGCAGCGCCTGGACAGGGAGCGGCGGCTACACCTTC; CDR3: CSAWTGSGGYTF; J: TRBJ1-2; length: 12; D: TRBD1; V: TRBV29-1; size: NA
DNA: TGTGCCAGCAGTTTATTATCCCGGGGCCTGAACACTGAAGCTTTCTTT; CDR3: CASSLLSRGLNTEAFF; J: TRBJ1-1; length: 16; D: NA; V: TRBV28; size: NA
DNA: TGTGCCAGCAGTGATCCTGGAGGAGGAAACACTGAAGCTTTCTTT; CDR3: CASSDPGGGNTEAFF; J: TRBJ1-1; length: 15; D: NA; V: TRBV6-1; size: few
DNA: TGTGCCAGCAGCGGAGCGGGCAGGAATGAAAAACTGTTTTTT; CDR3: CASSGAGRNEKLFF; J: TRBJ1-4; length: 14; D: NA; V: TRBV5-4; size: NA
DNA: TGTGCCAGCAGCCACGAAACTTTCGGCTACACCTTC; CDR3: CASSHETFGYTF; J: TRBJ1-2; length: 12; D: NA; V: TRBV7-9; size: few
DNA: TGTGCCAGCAGTGACGGACGGAGGCTTAGTGAAGAGCAGTTCTTC; CDR3: CASSDGRRLSEEQFF; J: TRBJ2-1; length: 15; D: NA; V: TRBV2; size: NA
DNA: TGTGCCAGCAGCCCCCGGCCCTCCGGGGGTGAAGCTTTCTTT; CDR3: CASSPRPSGGEAFF; J: TRBJ1-1; length: 14; D: NA; V: TRBV7-9; size: NA
DNA: TGTGCCAGCAGCCAGGCAGGGATAACCACTGAAGCTTTCTTT; CDR3: CASSQAGITTEAFF; J: TRBJ1-1; length: 14; D: NA; V: TRBV14; size: NA
DNA: TGCGCCAGCAGTTTCAGGGTCCCCGGACTCGAAGCTTTCTTT; CDR3: CASSFRVPGLEAFF; J: TRBJ1-1; length: 14; D: NA; V: TRBV5-1; size: NA
DNA: TGTGCCAGCAGAATAAACCTAATGAACACTGAAGCTTTCTTT; CDR3: CASRINLMNTEAFF; J: TRBJ1-1; length: 14; D: NA; V: TRBV27; size: NA
DNA: TGTGCCTTGATAGCGGGAGGGGGCAATGAGCAGTTCTTC; CDR3: CALIAGGGNEQFF; J: TRBJ2-1; length: 13; D: TRBD2; V: TRBV30; size: once
DNA: TGTGCCAGCAGCTTAGAATTTATTTACGAGCAGTACTTC; CDR3: CASSLEFIYEQYF; J: TRBJ2-7; length: 13; D: NA; V: TRBV11-2; size: once
DNA: TGTGCCAGCAGCCCTACGGCAGTTACTGGCTACACCTTC; CDR3: CASSPTAVTGYTF; J: TRBJ1-2; length: 13; D: NA; V: TRBV5-4; size: NA
DNA: TGCAGCTCCAGGAAAGGGTCCGAGCAGTACTTC; CDR3: CSSRKGSEQYF; J: TRBJ2-7; length: 11; D: NA; V: TRBV29-1; size: NA
DNA: TGTGCCAGCAGCCCGGGACTAGCGGATCCCTACGAGCAGTACTTC; CDR3: CASSPGLADPYEQYF; J: TRBJ2-7; length: 15; D: TRBD2; V: TRBV11-2; size: once
DNA: TGTGCCAGCAGGCTAGGGACAGGGGGCTTTGGCACTGAAGCTTTCTTT; CDR3: CASRLGTGGFGTEAFF; J: TRBJ1-1; length: 16; D: TRBD1; V: TRBV28; size: NA
DNA: TGTGCCAGCAGCTTTAGCGGGTCGGGAGGGAACACAGATACGCAGTATTTT; CDR3: CASSFSGSGGNTDTQYF; J: TRBJ2-3; length: 17; D: TRBD2; V: TRBV7-8; size: NA
DNA: TGTGCCAGCAGCCAAGAGATACCCTATCAGGAGGCCAACGTCCTGACTTTC; CDR3: CASSQEIPYQEANVLTF; J: TRBJ2-6; length: 17; D: NA; V: TRBV14; size: once
DNA: TGTGCCAGCAGTTTATCGACCTACAATGAGCAGTTCTTC; CDR3: CASSLSTYNEQFF; J: TRBJ2-1; length: 13; D: NA; V: TRBV5-1; size: NA
DNA: TGTGCCAGCAGCCCCCCCGAGGCACCAGAGCAGTTCTTC; CDR3: CASSPPEAPEQFF; J: TRBJ2-1; length: 13; D: NA; V: TRBV7-9; size: NA
DNA: TGTGCCTGGAGTGAGACAGCGAACACCGGGGAGCTGTTTTTT; CDR3: CAWSETANTGELFF; J: TRBJ2-2; length: 14; D: NA; V: TRBV30; size: NA
DNA: TGTGCCAGCAGCCCGGACAGGGTGGGCGCAGATACGCAGTATTTT; CDR3: CASSPDRVGADTQYF; J: TRBJ2-3; length: 15; D: TRBD1; V: TRBV28; size: NA
DNA: TGTGCCAGCAGTCCTGCGGGGGGCGGAAACACCATATATTTT; CDR3: CASSPAGGGNTIYF; J: TRBJ1-3; length: 14; D: NA; V: TRBV6-5; size: once
DNA: TGTGCCAGCAGCTTAGAGGGCGGTCGTTCCTACGAGCAGTACTTC; CDR3: CASSLEGGRSYEQYF; J: TRBJ2-7; length: 15; D: NA; V: TRBV7-3; size: NA
DNA: TGCAGCGTCGTCGCGGACAAACCGAACACCGGGGAGCTGTTTTTT; CDR3: CSVVADKPNTGELFF; J: TRBJ2-2; length: 15; D: NA; V: TRBV29-1; size: NA
DNA: TGTGCCAGCAGCCCCGGGCCCCGAAAAACACTCCGGGAGACCCAGTACTTC; CDR3: CASSPGPRKTLRETQYF; J: TRBJ2-5; length: 17; D: NA; V: TRBV9; size: NA
DNA: TGTGCCAGCAGTTTAGTCGGGGGGCAAAATGAGCAGTTCTTC; CDR3: CASSLVGGQNEQFF; J: TRBJ2-1; length: 14; D: NA; V: TRBV12-3/TRBV12-4; size: NA
DNA: TGCAGTCCGGGTCAAAAGGCTGGCTACACCTTC; CDR3: CSPGQKAGYTF; J: TRBJ1-2; length: 11; D: NA; V: TRBV20-1; size: NA
DNA: TGCAGCGTTGAACAGGACGGAAACACCATATATTTT; CDR3: CSVEQDGNTIYF; J: TRBJ1-3; length: 12; D: NA; V: TRBV29-1; size: NA
DNA: TGTGCCAGCAGGGATACAGGGGACACCGGGGAGCTGTTTTTT; CDR3: CASRDTGDTGELFF; J: TRBJ2-2; length: 14; D: TRBD1; V: TRBV5-4; size: NA
DNA: TGTGCCAGCAGTTACGGCGGGACTTTAAACACTGAAGCTTTCTTT; CDR3: CASSYGGTLNTEAFF; J: TRBJ1-1; length: 15; D: NA; V: TRBV6-5; size: NA
DNA: TGTGCCAGCAGTTTACGGGGGACAGTCAATGAGCAGTTCTTC; CDR3: CASSLRGTVNEQFF; J: TRBJ2-1; length: 14; D: NA; V: TRBV28; size: NA
DNA: TGTGCCAGCAGCCAAGATCAATCGGGAGGACCCTCCTACGAGCAGTACTTC; CDR3: CASSQDQSGGPSYEQYF; J: TRBJ2-7; length: 17; D: TRBD2; V: TRBV3-1; size: few
DNA: TGTGCCAGCAGTTCAGAACAGGTTCGAAAGACCCAGTACTTC; CDR3: CASSSEQVRKTQYF; J: TRBJ2-5; length: 14; D: NA; V: TRBV12-3/TRBV12-4; size: NA
DNA: TGTGCCAGCAGCGAACTCTTAACCCCCGGGACAGGGGCTGATGAGCAGTTCTTC; CDR3: CASSELLTPGTGADEQFF; J: TRBJ2-1; length: 18; D: TRBD1; V: TRBV7-8; size: NA
DNA: TGTGCCAGCAGTATTAGCGGGACCCCCTACAATGAGCAGTTCTTC; CDR3: CASSISGTPYNEQFF; J: TRBJ2-1; length: 15; D: TRBD2; V: TRBV27; size: NA
DNA: TGTGCCAGCACCCAAGAGGGACAGGGCCTGGGTGGTGAGCAGTTCTTC; CDR3: CASTQEGQGLGGEQFF; J: TRBJ2-1; length: 16; D: TRBD1; V: TRBV7-6; size: once
DNA: TGTGCCAGTAGTGCCAGGGATTACGAGCAGTACTTC; CDR3: CASSARDYEQYF; J: TRBJ2-7; length: 12; D: NA; V: TRBV19; size: NA
DNA: TGTGCCAGCAGTACCGGGACAGGGTCTACCTATGGCTACACCTTC; CDR3: CASSTGTGSTYGYTF; J: TRBJ1-2; length: 15; D: TRBD1; V: TRBV27; size: NA
DNA: TGTGCCAGCAGCAAAGGCGGCGGATCTGAAGCTTTCTTT; CDR3: CASSKGGGSEAFF; J: TRBJ1-1; length: 13; D: NA; V: TRBV21-1; size: NA
DNA: TGTGCCAGCAGTTTGGGGGTGGGGACAGGGGGTTCCGAGCAGTACTTC; CDR3: CASSLGVGTGGSEQYF; J: TRBJ2-7; length: 16; D: TRBD1; V: TRBV27; size: NA
DNA: TGTGCCTGGAGGGTTGACAGGGAGATTTACAATGAGCAGTTCTTC; CDR3: CAWRVDREIYNEQFF; J: TRBJ2-1; length: 15; D: TRBD1; V: TRBV30; size: NA
DNA: TGTGCCAGCAGCGCCGGGACAGGGCCGGAGGGCTACACCTTC; CDR3: CASSAGTGPEGYTF; J: TRBJ1-2; length: 14; D: TRBD1; V: TRBV5-6; size: NA
DNA: TGTGCCAGCAGTGGTAGGGCCAACACTGAAGCTTTCTTT; CDR3: CASSGRANTEAFF; J: TRBJ1-1; length: 13; D: NA; V: TRBV25-1; size: NA
DNA: TGTGCCATCAGTTCCCATATAAATGAGCAGTTCTTC; CDR3: CAISSHINEQFF; J: TRBJ2-1; length: 12; D: NA; V: TRBV10-3; size: NA
DNA: TGTGCCAGCAGCCAAGAATCGGTTGCCAATGAGCAGTTCTTC; CDR3: CASSQESVANEQFF; J: TRBJ2-1; length: 14; D: NA; V: TRBV4-2; size: NA
DNA: TGTGCCAGCAGCTACGGACAGGGGGCGGATGGCTACACCTTC; CDR3: CASSYGQGADGYTF; J: TRBJ1-2; length: 14; D: TRBD1; V: TRBV13; size: NA
DNA: TGTGCCAGCAGGTTTTCCCCAGATACGCAGTATTTT; CDR3: CASRFSPDTQYF; J: TRBJ2-3; length: 12; D: NA; V: TRBV12-3/TRBV12-4; size: few
DNA: TGTGCCAGCAGTTTAGGGGTATCGACTGAAGCTTTCTTT; CDR3: CASSLGVSTEAFF; J: TRBJ1-1; length: 13; D: NA; V: TRBV27; size: NA
DNA: TGTGCCTGGACCCCCGGAGGGGTGTGGGGCTACACCTTC; CDR3: CAWTPGGVWGYTF; J: TRBJ1-2; length: 13; D: NA; V: TRBV30; size: NA